These 10 T cell receptor beta chains came from one sample sequenced in a study of cytomegalovirus exposure and HLA in healthy donors. PCR involved 60 Vbeta and 13 Jbeta primers. Sequencing used immunoSEQ multiplex PCR; TCRdb keeps in-frame clones, though not all of them. The repertoire holds 95,000 to 120,000 clones, with approximately 80% as singletons. Input material: PBMCs. The source is a young woman in good health and CMV-seropositive.

The chain couples TRBV11-2 to TRBJ1-5; D is unclear. V was trimmed by 5 bases and J by 4 bases, leaving 15 bases between them. This CDR3 has 15 amino acids. Per the germline V gene, CDR1 is SGHAT and CDR2 is FQNNGV. CDR3 sequence: CASSPGPGTNQPQHF. The CDR3 nucleotides read TGTGCCAGCAGCCCTGGGCCAGGTACTAATCAGCCCCAGCATTTT.

Turning to this clone: Given the absence of the conserved phenylalanine or tryptophan at the CDR3 end, a read error is likely. V is TRBV19 and J is TRBJ2-7; TRBD1 is a possible D gene (5 bases). Per the germline V gene, CDR1 is LNHDA and CDR2 is SQIVND (reference sequence). This CDR3 has 13 amino acids. V lost 1 base and J 1 base, leaving 5 bases between the germline ends. The CDR3 DNA reads as TGTGCCAGTAGTATAGGGACATCCTACGAGCAGTACCTC. This translates into CASSIGTSYEQYL.

The genes are TRBV7-6 and TRBJ2-7; TRBD2 aligns across 8 bases. After removal of 3 bases from V and 0 bases from J, the junction contained 7 bases not matched to a gene. The CDR3 runs to 16 residues. CDR1 is SGHVS and CDR2 is FNYEAQ in the germline V gene. For the CDR3, the DNA is TGTGCCAGCAGCTTTGGGGGCGGGACTAGCTCCTACGAGCAGTACTTC. Amino acid sequence: CASSFGGGTSSYEQYF. Full variable domain (missing parts from reference TRBV7-6 and TRBJ2-7): GAGVSQSPRYKVTKRGQDVALRCDPISGHVSLYWYRQALGQGPEFLTYFNYEAQQDKSGLPNDRFSAERPEGSISTLTIQRTEQRDSAMYRCASSFGGGTSSYEQYFGPGTRLTVT.

This clone was detected only once. CDR3 sequence (DNA): TGTGCCAGCAGTTTCCAACTGCGGGACAATGAGCAGTTCTTC. This sequence encodes CASSFQLRDNEQFF. The chain combines TRBV27 with TRBJ2-1; possibly TRBD2 for D (5 bases). The CDR3 has 14 amino acids. Germline V gene lookup returns CDR1 MNHEY and CDR2 SMNVEV (reference sequence). V was shortened by 3 bases and J by 5 bases, with 11 bases between the two germline ends.

This clone showed up just a few times. The chain's CDR3 is CASSLYRGMNTEAFF. CDR3 in DNA: TGTGCCAGCAGCTTATATAGGGGTATGAACACTGAAGCTTTCTTT. This chain joins TRBV11-2 and TRBJ1-1, with D perhaps matching TRBD1 (5 bases). Trimming removed 2 bases at V and 0 bases at J, with 10 bases between. This CDR3 comprises 15 residues. Germline assignment: CDR1 SGHAT and CDR2 FQNNGV.

This clone appeared a single time. The V call is TRBV2, the J call TRBJ2-7; TRBD1 matches 7 bases. With V trimmed by 6 bases and J by 4 bases, 9 bases remained unmatched. Germline-derived CDR1 and CDR2 are SNHLY and FYNNEI. The CDR3 runs 14 residues. The chain's CDR3 is CASSAQGSQYEQYF. Written as DNA, the CDR3 is TGTGCCAGCAGCGCACAGGGGTCTCAGTACGAGCAGTACTTC.

In its sample, this clone was seen a few times. The rearrangement uses TRBV5-1 and TRBJ1-5; weak D call: TRBD1 (6 bases). The CDR3 is made up of 15 amino acids. The V gene lost 1 base and the J gene lost 0 bases, with 8 bases spanning the gap. Looked up from germline, CDR1 is SGHRS and CDR2 is YFSETQ. The CDR3 is CASSLQGISNQPQHF. In nucleotides, the CDR3 is TGCGCCAGCAGCTTGCAGGGGATTAGCAATCAGCCCCAGCATTTT.

This rearrangement joins TRBV13 to TRBJ2-3, with 12 positions matching TRBD2. From germline, CDR1 is PRHDT and CDR2 FYEKMQ (reference sequence). Germline trimming cut 5 bases from V and 5 bases from J; bases unmatched to any gene: 14. This CDR3 spans 18 amino acids. In nucleotides, the CDR3 is TGTGCCAGCAGCGCTGGGGCTAGCGGGGGGGCCATGATAGATACGCAGTATTTT. Encoded protein: CASSAGASGGAMIDTQYF.

The J gene is TRBJ2-2, the V gene TRBV5-1, with D perhaps matching TRBD2 (5 bases). Germline values: CDR1 SGHRS, CDR2 YFSETQ. The CDR3 sequence is 15 residues long. The V end lost 5 bases, the J end lost 5 bases, and 16 bases lay between the germline ends. The DNA for the CDR3 is TGCGCCAGCAGGGCCGACATGGGCGGGACCGGGGAGCTGTTTTTT. Its translation: CASRADMGGTGELFF.

The chain has TRBV13 and TRBJ1-6; D ambiguous. Germline CDR1 and CDR2: PRHDT and FYEKMQ (reference sequence). This CDR3 is built from 13 residues. The ends were cut back, 5 bases at V and 7 bases at J, with 9 bases in the middle. The CDR3 nucleotides are TGTGCCAGCAGCCCGGGGAGAAATTCACCCCTCCACTTT. Translation gives CASSPGRNSPLHF.